The 23 T cell receptor beta chains in this list originate from one sample, sequenced in a study of T cells after yellow fever vaccination. TCRdb re-called the 5' RACE reads with MiXCR, one entry per CDR3 protein. Of 550,000 to 750,000 distinct CDR3 sequences detected, approximately 13% appear once; the ten largest clones hold over 11%. The sequencing used PBMCs, collected on the day of the yellow fever booster vaccination. Every receptor here comes from a young man who received the YFV17D yellow fever vaccine.

This chain uses TRBV12-3 or TRBV12-4 with TRBJ2-1; D possibly corresponds to TRBD1 (6 bases). The CDR3 consists of 14 residues. V was shortened by 5 bases and J by 6 bases, with 14 bases between the two germline ends. The CDR3 reads CASSPARGSNEQFF. CDR3 coding DNA: TGTGCCAGCAGTCCCGCGAGGGGGAGCAATGAGCAGTTCTTC.

The chain recombines TRBV12-3 or TRBV12-4 with TRBJ2-1; D not certain. The CDR3 extends over 12 amino acids. V lost 1 base and J lost 10, with 8 bases in between. The CDR3 DNA sequence: TGTGCCAGCAGTTTAGTCTTACGGGAGCAGTTCTTC. Residues: CASSLVLREQFF.

This sequence joins TRBV4-3 and TRBJ2-7, with D possibly TRBD2 on 5 matching bases. Looked up from germline, CDR1 is LGHNA and CDR2 is YSLEER. V was pared by 0 bases and J by 3 bases, with 12 bases between. The CDR3 is made up of 15 amino acids. DNA for the CDR3: TGCGCCAGCAGCCAAGATATGTATCGGGGCTACGAGCAGTACTTC. It yields the protein CASSQDMYRGYEQYF.

At least ten counts were recorded for this clonotype. The V gene is TRBV20-1, the J gene TRBJ2-5; the match to TRBD1 covers 9 bases. CDR3 length equals 13 residues. V lost 6 bases and J lost 5; bases outside the gene matches: 7. Germline V gene sequence: CDR1 DFQATT, CDR2 SNEGSKA (reference sequence). The CDR3 reads CSAPTGGPETQYF. The CDR3 DNA sequence: TGCAGTGCCCCGACAGGGGGACCCGAGACCCAGTACTTC.

The V call is TRBV27, the J call TRBJ2-7; D gene ambiguous. V lost 0 bases, J lost 2 bases, and 8 bases lay in between. CDR3 size: 14 residues. CDR1 and CDR2 (germline): MNHEY, SMNVEV (reference sequence). CDR3 nucleotide sequence: TGTGCCAGCAGTTTATCAGCCGGACCCTACGAGCAGTACTTC. The encoded protein is CASSLSAGPYEQYF.

The chain carries TRBV6-5 and TRBJ2-1; 11 bases align to TRBD2. This CDR3 has 15 amino acids. Germline CDR1 MNHEY, CDR2 SVGAGI. Trimming cost V 0 bases and J 6 bases; bases outside gene matches: 1. The CDR3, as DNA: TGTGCCAGCAGTTACTCCCTAGCGGGAGGCAATGAGCAGTTCTTC. Translation gives CASSYSLAGGNEQFF.

The sample holds a few counts of this clonotype. This sequence joins TRBV7-9 and TRBJ2-7, with 8 bases that match TRBD2. Trimming cost V 3 bases and J 7 bases; bases outside gene matches: 11. The CDR3 length is 15 residues. Germline V gene sequence: CDR1 SEHNR, CDR2 FQNEAQ (reference sequence). CDR3 amino acids: CASSFILAGLQEQYF. The DNA for the CDR3 is TGTGCCAGCAGCTTTATTTTAGCGGGACTCCAAGAGCAGTACTTC.

On this clonotype itself: The junction does not match germline at one end; this may be a read error. The chain recombines TRBV7-7 with TRBJ2-1, with D possibly TRBD2 on 5 matching bases. The CDR3 is made up of 16 amino acids. Germline V CDR1 and CDR2: SSHAT, FNYEAQ (reference sequence). Written as DNA, the CDR3 is TGTGCTAGCAGCTTAGACGGGTACTCGGGGAGTAATGAGCAGTTCTTC. It codes for CASSLDGYSGSNEQFF.

The chain combines TRBV5-4 with TRBJ2-3, with D possibly matching TRBD2 (5 bases). This CDR3 has 14 amino acids. With 0 bases removed from V and 2 bases from J, the gap between germline ends came to 7 bases. Germline values: CDR1 SGHNT, CDR2 YYREEE (reference sequence). The CDR3 loop reads CASSLASLTDTQYF. In DNA, the CDR3 is TGTGCCAGCAGCTTGGCTAGCCTCACAGATACGCAGTATTTT.

In its sample, this clonotype was seen a few times. The chain links TRBV20-1 to TRBJ2-1; D not certain. This CDR3 spans 13 amino acids. With 6 bases removed from V and 6 bases from J, the gap between germline ends came to 15 bases. The germline gives CDR1 DFQATT, CDR2 SNEGSKA (reference sequence). CDR3 protein: CSAPLWSSNEQFF. In nucleotides, the CDR3 is TGCAGTGCCCCCCTTTGGAGCAGCAATGAGCAGTTCTTC.

This clonotype was seen only a few times. The chain joins TRBV5-1 to TRBJ2-7, with D possibly TRBD1 on 5 matching bases. CDR3 length: 15 amino acids. Germline CDR1 reads SGHRS; CDR2 reads YFSETQ. V lost 4 bases to trimming and J lost 2 bases, with 16 bases between them. The CDR3 loop reads CASSPNPDSPYEQYF. In DNA, the CDR3 is TGCGCCAGCAGCCCGAACCCCGACAGCCCCTACGAGCAGTACTTC.

This clonotype was picked up a small number of times. The chain links TRBV6-5 to TRBJ2-2; 7 positions match TRBD1. Trimming cost V 8 bases and J 6 bases; bases outside gene matches: 3. This CDR3 is built from 12 residues. Looked up from germline, CDR1 is MNHEY and CDR2 is SVGAGI. The CDR3 protein is CASLGQAGELFF. CDR3 sequence (DNA): TGTGCCAGCCTAGGACAGGCCGGGGAGCTGTTTTTT.

The J gene is TRBJ2-7, the V gene TRBV6-5, with 8 bases matching TRBD2. The CDR3 length is 16 residues. Trimming at V came to 2 bases and at J to 0 bases, leaving 6 bases not matched to a gene. Germline V gene data show CDR1 as MNHEY and CDR2 as SVGAGI. The CDR3 region is CASSYTLAGPSYEQYF. The CDR3 coding sequence is TGTGCCAGCAGTTACACCCTAGCGGGCCCCTCCTACGAGCAGTACTTC.

The chain has TRBV29-1 and TRBJ2-3, with 9 bases aligning to TRBD1. The CDR3 extends over 17 amino acids. J gave up 5 bases and V 4 bases, and 16 bases lay outside the gene matches. Germline CDR1 reads SQVTM; CDR2 reads ANQGSEA. CDR3 nucleotides: TGCAGCGTTGCTTCCCCTCTACAGGGGGCATGGAGAGATACGCAGTATTTT. Translated, it gives CSVASPLQGAWRDTQYF.

A few counts support this clonotype. V gene TRBV6-5 combines with J gene TRBJ2-7, with D uncertain. With 0 bases removed from V and 6 bases from J, the gap between germline ends came to 18 bases. This CDR3 comprises 16 residues. The germline V gene has CDR1 MNHEY and CDR2 SVGAGI. The CDR3 region is CASSYSKVRISSEQYF. DNA of the CDR3: TGTGCCAGCAGTTACTCGAAGGTCCGAATCTCTTCCGAGCAGTACTTC.

This clonotype has more than one count but fewer than ten. V and J are TRBV5-1 and TRBJ2-3; weak D call: TRBD2 (6 bases). The CDR3 spans 14 residues. V lost 1 base, J lost 5 bases, and 11 bases lay in between. Germline V gene sequence: CDR1 SGHRS, CDR2 YFSETQ. The CDR3 loop is CASSLSWGGDTQYF. The CDR3 DNA reads as TGCGCCAGCAGCTTGAGCTGGGGAGGAGATACGCAGTATTTT.

This clonotype turned up a few times. The rearrangement links TRBV7-2 to TRBJ1-6; D not certain. The CDR3 consists of 15 residues. Trimming stripped 8 bases from V and 7 bases from J, with 18 bases between. Germline values: CDR1 SGHTA, CDR2 FQGNSA. CDR3 DNA sequence: TGTGCCAGCCTCGACCGGCCGGGAAACAATTCACCCCTCCACTTT. Encoded protein: CASLDRPGNNSPLHF.

This clonotype showed up just a few times. The chain uses TRBV12-3 or TRBV12-4 and TRBJ2-5; 9 bases are shared with TRBD2. The V and J ends lost 3 bases and 2 bases, in that order; junction bases with no gene match: 7. This CDR3 is built from 16 residues. CDR3 in DNA: TGTGCCAGCAGTTTTCTGGCTAGCGGGAAACAAGAGACCCAGTACTTC. Its translation: CASSFLASGKQETQYF.

This clonotype showed up just a few times. V gene TRBV10-1 combines with J gene TRBJ2-1; 15 bases agree with TRBD2. Germline trimming cut 4 bases from V and 2 bases from J; bases unmatched to any gene: 12. The CDR3 totals 20 residues. CDR1 WNHNN and CDR2 SYGVQD come from the germline V gene (reference sequence). The CDR3 protein is CASSARPGLAGGGTYNEQFF. The DNA of the CDR3 is TGCGCCAGCAGTGCCCGGCCGGGACTAGCGGGAGGAGGTACCTACAATGAGCAGTTCTTC.

This clonotype occurred a few times. V and J are TRBV5-1 and TRBJ2-7; 7 bases align to TRBD1. The length of the CDR3 is 15 residues. Trimming cost V 4 bases and J 3 bases; bases outside gene matches: 10. Germline V lookup: CDR1 SGHRS, CDR2 YFSETQ. CDR3 region: CASSAIGTALYEQYF. The CDR3 DNA follows: TGCGCCAGCAGCGCTATCGGGACAGCCCTCTACGAGCAGTACTTC.

The chain employs TRBV9 and TRBJ2-7; 7 positions match TRBD1. From germline, CDR1 is SGDLS and CDR2 YYNGEE. Trimming removed 3 bases from V and 7 bases from J; junction bases left unmatched: 13. The CDR3 is 15 amino acids. Here the CDR3 reads CASSEHNRGLGEQYF. The CDR3 DNA is TGTGCCAGCAGCGAACACAACAGGGGATTGGGGGAGCAGTACTTC. The full variable domain, completed using reference TRBV9 and TRBJ2-7, is DSGVTQTPKHLITATGQRVTLRCSPRSGDLSVYWYQQSLDQGLQFLIQYYNGEERAKGNILERFSAQQFPDLHSELNLSSLELGDSALYFCASSEHNRGLGEQYFGPGTRLTVT.

The sample holds a few counts of this clonotype. The chain uses TRBV29-1 and TRBJ2-7; the match to TRBD1 covers 7 bases. Per the germline V gene, CDR1 is SQVTM and CDR2 is ANQGSEA. The V and J ends lost 2 bases and 7 bases, in that order; junction bases with no gene match: 11. This CDR3 is built from 14 residues. The CDR3 region is CSVEPTGPVGEQYF. The CDR3 DNA is TGCAGCGTTGAACCGACAGGGCCGGTGGGGGAGCAGTACTTC.

Only one count was recorded for this clonotype. The chain joins TRBV25-1 to TRBJ2-3; the D is unclear. CDR1 MGHDK and CDR2 SYGVNS come from the germline V gene. The CDR3 contains 14 residues. The V end lost 3 bases, the J end lost 4 bases, and 11 bases lay between the germline ends. The DNA of the CDR3 is TGTGCCAGCAGTGACTCGAAGGGCCCAGATACGCAGTATTTT. It codes for CASSDSKGPDTQYF.